The sequence of this T cell receptor (beta chain) was determined in a study of CD8+ T cells in alopecia areata (dated by TCRdb to the late 2010s). Background for the entire study: Treated patients were enrolled in an open-label pilot trial of oral tofacitinib, 5 to 10 mg twice daily, for moderate-to-severe alopecia areata. Tofacitinib was given for 6 to 18 months, followed by 6 months of follow-up off drug to assess delayed response and recurrence. The study used high-throughput TCRbeta sequencing to examine T cell clonal expansion in alopecia areata, in both the C3H/HeJ mouse model and human patients. In humans, TCRbeta sequencing was performed on scalp tissue and on sorted CD4+ and CD8+ peripheral blood T cells from healthy controls and from patients with patchy or totalis/universalis alopecia areata. Patients on tofacitinib were biopsied at baseline and after 4 and 24 weeks of treatment, and several of the patients also had a later scalp biopsy. Scalp clonality was compared across normal scalp (n=4), patchy alopecia areata scalp (n=8), and alopecia totalis/universalis scalp (n=8). RNA came from the PAXgene miRNA kit for fixed scalp, the miRNeasy kit for PBMCs, and the RNeasy kit for mouse skin. TCRbeta CDR3 regions were amplified by immunoSEQ multiplex PCR using 35 Vbeta forward and 13 Jbeta reverse primers.

Libraries were constructed by the immunoSEQ multiplex PCR assay. RNA was extracted from all samples and reverse transcribed into cDNA, which served as template for TCR sequencing. SuperScript III was used to make first-strand cDNA, primed with a 2:1 mix of oligo-dT and random hexamers. A synthetic immune receptor repertoire was used to measure amplification bias, and any remaining bias was corrected computationally. As for how the authors treated the data: Raw reads were preprocessed for error removal, and CDR3 was defined according to IMGT conventions as running from the conserved cysteine to phenylalanine. Clonality was computed as 1 minus the Shannon entropy, with the entropy normalized by log2 of the number of productive unique TCRs. CD4 or CD8 identity of scalp clones was inferred by cross-referencing scalp TCRbeta sequences with sorted blood CD4 and CD8 repertoires. Here the immuneACCESS table is served through TCRdb, limited to in-frame sequences with V and J called. Missing clones are a known gap in these copies; in checked studies unresolved V genes cover under half, and the rest lacks a known reason. D and trimming were read from the DNA, whereas the V and J calls and clone size are those reported in that table. A total of hundreds of thousands of clones appear in this sample, around two thirds of them only once. The ten largest clones represent 1% to 1.5% of the sample.

The study at large found these results: Shared TCR sequences between patients were less evident than in mice, which may be partly attributable to HLA diversity in the patient population. Compared with normal scalp, lesional scalp, particularly in alopecia totalis/universalis, had higher clonality and more expanded CD8+ clones, which suggests antigenic drive. Resident alphabeta T cells in normal human skin are also sequenced, complicating scalp TCR repertoire analysis, unlike mouse skin dominated by gammadelta T cells.

Read against the paper, the sample's time point label means: baseline before oral tofacitinib. From alopecia areata patients, peripheral blood was collected along with lesional scalp punch biopsies. After PBMCs were isolated by density centrifugation and stained for CD3, CD4 and CD8, a FACSAria was used to sort CD4+ and CD8+ T cells. The germline V gene provides CDR1 SGHAT and CDR2 FQNNGV. Between the V and J ends, shortened by 1 base and 3 bases respectively, the junction contains 7 bases. Including the terminal cysteine and phenylalanine, the CDR3 comprises 13 residues. Only the CDR3 DNA stays, 39 bases, in frame from base 1. This clone has only one observation. Its antigen is still unknown. No quality values exist for individual bases; no much larger clone is one base distant.

The sequencing here drew on CD4+ T cells sorted from blood, taken at week 0. This receptor was taken from a human donor with alopecia areata. The rearranged chain carries TRBV11-2 and TRBJ2-7; the D gene is perhaps TRBD2, on 5 matching bases. The CDR3 region reads CASSLVRDYEQYF. The DNA sequence follows: TGTGCCAGCAGCTTAGTCCGGGACTACGAGCAGTACTTC.